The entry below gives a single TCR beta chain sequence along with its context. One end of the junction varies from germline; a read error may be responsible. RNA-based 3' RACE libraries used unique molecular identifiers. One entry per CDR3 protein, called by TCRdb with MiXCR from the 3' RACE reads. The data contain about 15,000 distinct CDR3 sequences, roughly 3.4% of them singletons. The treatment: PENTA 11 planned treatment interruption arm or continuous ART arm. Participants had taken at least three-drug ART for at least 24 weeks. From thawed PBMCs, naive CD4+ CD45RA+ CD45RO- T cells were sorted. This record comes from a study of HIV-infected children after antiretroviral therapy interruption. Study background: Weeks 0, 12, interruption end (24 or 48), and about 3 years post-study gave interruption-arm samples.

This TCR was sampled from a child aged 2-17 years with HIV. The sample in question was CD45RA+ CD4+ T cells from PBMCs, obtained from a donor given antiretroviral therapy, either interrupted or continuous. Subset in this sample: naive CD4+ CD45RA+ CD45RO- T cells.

The DNA of the CDR3 is TGTGCCACCAGTGACCCAGGGACAGGGGGCGAAGAGACCCAGTACTTC. This sequence encodes CATSDPGTGGEETQYF. J is TRBJ2-5 and V is TRBV10-3, with 12 bases aligning to TRBD1. CDR1 is ENHRY, CDR2 SYGVKD, per germline. This CDR3 comprises 16 residues.